The next 3 T cell receptor beta chains were all read from a single sample in a study of T-cell reconstitution after alpha-beta-depleted transplantation in children. Unique molecular identifiers were built into the TCRbeta library. Via MiXCR, TCRdb re-called the PCR reads, giving one row per CDR3 protein. This table holds approximately 350,000 distinct CDR3 sequences, around 15% found once. The source material was PBMCs, mostly from graft donor cells, sampled 360 days after TCRalphabeta/CD19-depleted stem cell transplant. These TCRs come from a male patient aged 2-15 years who had a stem cell transplant for acute lymphoblastic leukemia, so the T cells may come from the graft donor.

This clonotype was seen repeatedly, ten times or more. This chain joins TRBV6-5 and TRBJ2-5; weak D call: TRBD1 (6 bases). The CDR3 runs 16 residues. The V and J ends lost 4 bases and 5 bases respectively, with 20 bases between them. Germline loops: CDR1 MNHEY, CDR2 SVGAGI. This CDR3 is CASSSIQGTLRETQYF. The CDR3 nucleotides read TGTGCCAGCAGTTCCATTCAGGGGACACTGAGGGAGACCCAGTACTTC.

A few counts support this clonotype. The gene calls are TRBV4-1 and TRBJ2-7; D may match TRBD1 or TRBD2 (7 bases each). V was pared by 4 bases and J by 2 bases, with 21 bases between. Germline-derived CDR1 and CDR2 are MGHRA and YSYEKL. This CDR3 is 17 amino acids long. CDR3 in DNA: TGCGCCAGCAGCCGCCCGTGGGAGGGGGCCCTTCCCTACGAGCAGTACTTC. Protein: CASSRPWEGALPYEQYF.

This clonotype was seen only a few times. The CDR3 loop is CASMGDTGELFF. For the CDR3, the DNA is TGCGCCAGCATGGGGGACACCGGGGAGCTGTTTTTT. The V gene is TRBV5-1, the J gene TRBJ2-2; D may match TRBD1 or TRBD2 (5 bases each). Trimming removed 6 bases at V and 3 bases at J, with 6 bases between. The CDR3 runs 12 residues. In germline, CDR1 is SGHRS, CDR2 YFSETQ.